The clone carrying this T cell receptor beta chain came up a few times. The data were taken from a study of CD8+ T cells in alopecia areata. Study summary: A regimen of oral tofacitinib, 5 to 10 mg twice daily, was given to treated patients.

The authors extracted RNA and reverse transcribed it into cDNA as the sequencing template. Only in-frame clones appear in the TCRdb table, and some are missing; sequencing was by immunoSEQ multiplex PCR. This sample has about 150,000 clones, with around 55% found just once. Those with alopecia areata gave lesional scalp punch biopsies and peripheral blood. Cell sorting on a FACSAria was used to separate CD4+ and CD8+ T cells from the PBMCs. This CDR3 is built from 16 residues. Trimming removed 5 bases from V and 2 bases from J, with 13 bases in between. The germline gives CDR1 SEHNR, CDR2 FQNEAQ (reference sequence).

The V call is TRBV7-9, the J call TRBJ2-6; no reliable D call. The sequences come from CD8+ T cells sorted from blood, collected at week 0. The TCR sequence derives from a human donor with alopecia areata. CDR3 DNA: TGTGCCAGCAGCCCCCCCGGCGGCCCTGGGGCCAACGTCCTGACTTTC. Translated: CASSPPGGPGANVLTF.